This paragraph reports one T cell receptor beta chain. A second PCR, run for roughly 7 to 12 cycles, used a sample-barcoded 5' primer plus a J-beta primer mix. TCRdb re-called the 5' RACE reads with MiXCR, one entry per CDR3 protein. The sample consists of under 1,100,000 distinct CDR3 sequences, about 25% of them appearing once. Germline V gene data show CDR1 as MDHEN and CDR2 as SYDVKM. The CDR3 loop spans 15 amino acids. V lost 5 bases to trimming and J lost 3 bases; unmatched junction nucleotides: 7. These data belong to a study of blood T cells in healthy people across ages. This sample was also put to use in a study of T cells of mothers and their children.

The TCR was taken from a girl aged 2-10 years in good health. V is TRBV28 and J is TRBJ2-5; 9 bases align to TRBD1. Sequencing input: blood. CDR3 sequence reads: CASSPTGGAKETQYF. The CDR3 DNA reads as TGTGCCAGCAGTCCCACAGGGGGCGCAAAAGAGACCCAGTACTTC.